This TCR beta chain was identified during a study of tumor-infiltrating lymphocytes in localized non-small cell lung cancer. Whole-study context: Tumor tissue and non-adjacent uninvolved lung came from each patient.

To note about this clone: Its cognate antigen is unknown.

General observations from the study: T-cell fraction did not differ between immunotypes IM1 and IM2.

V lost 4 bases and J lost 7, with 8 bases in between. The CDR3 consists of 12 residues. The germline V gene encodes CDR1 MNHEY and CDR2 SMNVEV (reference sequence). This table comes from immunoSEQ multiplex PCR, and its TCRdb copy is limited to in-frame clones, with some not included. The sample lists 12,000 to 15,000 clones; about two thirds were seen once. The chain has TRBV27 and TRBJ2-1; D is undetermined. Sequencing input: uninvolved lung tissue not adjacent to the tumor. The TCR sequence derives from a human donor with non-small cell lung cancer. The CDR3 protein is CASSSSRNEQFF. The CDR3 coding sequence is TGTGCCAGCAGTTCCTCAAGGAATGAGCAGTTCTTC.